This TCR beta chain appears in the sequencing data of a study of shared clonotypes between healthy human individuals (dated by TCRdb to 2020 to 2022). About the investigation overall: A couple of women and a few men aged 18 to 49 years were included in the cohort. Per donor, three plates each were used for CD4 naive and CD4 memory, two for CD8 naive, and one for CD8 memory. To estimate repertoire size and how much clonotype sharing occurs between individuals, the study deeply sequenced the blood TCR repertoires of roughly 5 healthy adults. Different laboratories and diverse techniques were used to prepare libraries and sequence TCR repertoires, to increase sequencing depth and limit assay-specific biases. Each donor's leukapheresis produced roughly between roughly 0.94 and 9.5 billion PBMCs. Broader findings and caveats from the paper: Pairwise subsampling led to the expectation that sequencing depth would affect the degree of clonotype sharing among donors. Only blood was sampled, and tissue TCR repertoires likely differ from those in blood. Incomplete sequencing was indicated by rarefaction of sorted-subset datasets, despite the large sequencing depth. Naive subsets generally had larger estimated clonotype richness than memory subsets. Clonotypes shared by all four sorted-subset donors showed higher generation probabilities than non-shared clonotypes. Because the study included a small number of donors, the genetic and exposure-history diversity represented was limited. Across four donors, 5% to 6% of naive CD4, 3% to 3.5% of naive CD8, approximately 2.5% of memory CD4, and approximately 0.4% of memory CD8 clonotypes were shared.

Using the deep immunoSEQ assay, TCR CDR3 regions were amplified from genomic DNA by multiplex PCR. Extracted genomic DNA from each cell subset was distributed evenly across all wells of several immunoSEQ 96-well plates, and each plate was treated as a replicate. For sorted subsets, 200 to 250 ng genomic DNA, equal to some 30,000 T cell genomes, was loaded into each replicate PCR. Purified libraries were measured with a Qubit 3.0 fluorometer, size-checked on a Bioanalyzer 2100, and measured again with the KAPA Library Quantification kit. A separate single-read 150-cycle Illumina NextSeq 550 flow cell was used to sequence each immunoSEQ 96-well plate. In the authors' own workflow: Because the immunoSEQ output held only junctional sequences and lacked quality scores, the filtering could not match the filtering applied to full-length reads. Sequences were annotated with PyIR, a Python wrapper for IgBLAST v1.9, using IMGT germline references to assign V/J genes and CDR3. Reads with weak V/J assignments (E-value above 1e-6), missing CDR3, stop codons, out-of-frame junctions, or ambiguous translated residues were removed. A V3J clonotype was defined by an identical inferred V gene, J gene, and CDR3 amino acid sequence. The percentage overlap between two repertoires was calculated by dividing the number of shared unique clonotypes by the size of the smaller repertoire. RTK rarefaction, the Chao1 estimator, and Recon v2.1 estimates of unobserved clonotypes were used to assess repertoire richness. Generation probabilities for all TCRbeta clonotypes obtained by the gDNA method from a handful of donors were computed using OLGA. The source is immuneACCESS, and TCRdb retained only in-frame sequences with V and J called. Part of the clones is not carried over; for the studies checked, unresolved V genes explain less than half of this, and the remainder is unexplained. The V and J calls and clone size are taken from that table; D and trimming were inferred from the DNA. A total of around 1,100,000 clones appear in this sample, 70% to 80% of them only once. The ten largest clones add up to over 0.8% of the sample.

With respect to this clone: The clone's antigen remains unknown. It has no much larger one-base neighbor in the sample; base qualities were not kept.

Donors were healthy HIV-negative adults with no recently reported acute infections or vaccinations. Every donor was a Caucasian adult living in Nashville, Tennessee, USA. CD4+ T cells were enriched by magnetic negative selection; naive cells were then positively selected on CD45RA, and the negative fraction formed the memory subset. After blood collection by leukapheresis, PBMCs were isolated using Ficoll-Histopaque density gradient centrifugation and then cryopreserved in the vapor phase of liquid nitrogen. Purity and quantity of every magnetically sorted T cell population were checked by analytical flow cytometry. From each sorted fraction, genomic DNA was isolated and quantified by UV absorbance on a Nanodrop 2000c. Sequenced: memory CD4+ T cells from PBMCs. This specimen's cell subset or site label, interpreted: CD45RA-negative fraction. The receptor comes from a man between 18 and 29 years old in good health. Some clones in this sample may be carry-over from other donors' samples.

The nucleotide sequence reads TGTGCCAGCAGTTTCCCGAGACGCAGGACAGTGAACACTGAAGCTTTCTTT. It is translated as CASSFPRRRTVNTEAFF. The chain is made from TRBV28 and TRBJ1-1; TRBD1 could be the D gene, as 6 bases match. CDR1 is given as MDHEN and CDR2 as SYDVKM, both from the germline V gene. From the cysteine up to the phenylalanine, the CDR3 has a length of 17 residues. Just the 51-base CDR3 DNA is kept, in frame starting at base 1. V was cut back by 3 bases and J by 0 bases, leaving a gap of 17 bases between them.